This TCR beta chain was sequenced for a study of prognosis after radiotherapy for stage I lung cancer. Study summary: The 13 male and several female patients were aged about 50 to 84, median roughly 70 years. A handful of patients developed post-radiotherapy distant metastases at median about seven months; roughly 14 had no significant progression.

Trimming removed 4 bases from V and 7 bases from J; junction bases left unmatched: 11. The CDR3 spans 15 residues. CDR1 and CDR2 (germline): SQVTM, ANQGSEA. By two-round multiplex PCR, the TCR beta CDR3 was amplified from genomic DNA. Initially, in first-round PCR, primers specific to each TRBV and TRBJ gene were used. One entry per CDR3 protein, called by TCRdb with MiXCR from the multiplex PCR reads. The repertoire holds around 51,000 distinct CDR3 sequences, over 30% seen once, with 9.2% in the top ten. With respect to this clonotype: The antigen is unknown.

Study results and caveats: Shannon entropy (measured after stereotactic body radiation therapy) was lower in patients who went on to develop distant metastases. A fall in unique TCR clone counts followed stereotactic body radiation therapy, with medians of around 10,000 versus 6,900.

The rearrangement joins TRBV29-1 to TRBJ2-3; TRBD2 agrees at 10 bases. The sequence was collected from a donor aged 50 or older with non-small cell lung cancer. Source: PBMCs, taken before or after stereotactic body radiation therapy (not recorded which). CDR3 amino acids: CSVALLAGSINTQYF. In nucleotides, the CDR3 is TGCAGCGTTGCCCTACTAGCGGGAAGCATAAATACGCAGTATTTT.